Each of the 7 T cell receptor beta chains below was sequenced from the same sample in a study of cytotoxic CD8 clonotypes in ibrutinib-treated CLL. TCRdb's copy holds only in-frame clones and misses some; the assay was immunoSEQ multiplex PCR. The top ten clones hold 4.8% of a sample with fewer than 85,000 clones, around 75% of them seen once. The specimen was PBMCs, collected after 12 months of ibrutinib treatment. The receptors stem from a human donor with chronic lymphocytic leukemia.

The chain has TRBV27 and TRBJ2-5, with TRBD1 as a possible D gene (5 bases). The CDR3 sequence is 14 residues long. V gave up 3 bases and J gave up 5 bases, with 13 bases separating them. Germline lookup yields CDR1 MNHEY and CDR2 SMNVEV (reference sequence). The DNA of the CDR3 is TGTGCCAGCAGTTTTTTAGGGGCAGGGGAGACCCAGTACTTC. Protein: CASSFLGAGETQYF.

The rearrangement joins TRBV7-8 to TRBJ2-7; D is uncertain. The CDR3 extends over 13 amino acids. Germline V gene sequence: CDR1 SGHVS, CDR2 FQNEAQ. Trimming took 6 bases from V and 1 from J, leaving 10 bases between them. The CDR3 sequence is CASRPRWSYEQYF. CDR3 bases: TGTGCCAGCAGACCCCGTTGGTCCTACGAGCAGTACTTC.

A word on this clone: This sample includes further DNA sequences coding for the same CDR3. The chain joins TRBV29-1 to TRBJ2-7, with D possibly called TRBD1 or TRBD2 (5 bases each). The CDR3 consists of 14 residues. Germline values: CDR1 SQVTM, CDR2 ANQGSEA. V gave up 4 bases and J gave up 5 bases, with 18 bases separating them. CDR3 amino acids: CSVGGPGQGDEQYF. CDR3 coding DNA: TGCAGCGTTGGGGGACCGGGGCAGGGAGACGAGCAGTACTTC.

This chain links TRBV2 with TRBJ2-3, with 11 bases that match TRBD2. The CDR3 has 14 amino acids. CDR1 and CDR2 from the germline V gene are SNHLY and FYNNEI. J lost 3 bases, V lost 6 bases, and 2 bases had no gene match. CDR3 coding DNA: TGTGCCAGCAGGACTAGCGGGAAGACAGATACGCAGTATTTT. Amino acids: CASRTSGKTDTQYF. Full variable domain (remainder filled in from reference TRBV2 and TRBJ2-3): EPEVTQTPSHQVTQMGQEVILRCVPISNHLYFYWYRQILGQKVEFLVSFYNNEISEKSEIFDDQFSVERPDGSNFTLKIRSTKLEDSAMYFCASRTSGKTDTQYFGPGTRLTVL.

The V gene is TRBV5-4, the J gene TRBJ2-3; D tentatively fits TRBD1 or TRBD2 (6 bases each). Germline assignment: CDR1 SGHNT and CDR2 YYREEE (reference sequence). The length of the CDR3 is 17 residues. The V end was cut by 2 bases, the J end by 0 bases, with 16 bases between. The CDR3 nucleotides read TGTGCCAGCAGCTTTTTTGTAGGAGGGGGTAGCACAGATACGCAGTATTTT. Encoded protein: CASSFFVGGGSTDTQYF.

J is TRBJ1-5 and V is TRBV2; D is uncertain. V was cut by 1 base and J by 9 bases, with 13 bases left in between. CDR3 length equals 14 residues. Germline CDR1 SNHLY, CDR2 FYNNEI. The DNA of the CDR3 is TGTGCCAGCAGTGAAGTCTCCCGATTGGGGCCCCAGCATTTT. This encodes CASSEVSRLGPQHF.

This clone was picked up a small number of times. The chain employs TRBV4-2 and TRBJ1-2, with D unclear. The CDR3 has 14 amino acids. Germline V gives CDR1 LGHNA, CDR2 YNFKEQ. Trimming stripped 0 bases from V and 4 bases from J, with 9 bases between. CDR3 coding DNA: TGTGCCAGCAGCCAAGATGCTGAGGGCTATGGCTACACCTTC. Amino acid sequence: CASSQDAEGYGYTF.